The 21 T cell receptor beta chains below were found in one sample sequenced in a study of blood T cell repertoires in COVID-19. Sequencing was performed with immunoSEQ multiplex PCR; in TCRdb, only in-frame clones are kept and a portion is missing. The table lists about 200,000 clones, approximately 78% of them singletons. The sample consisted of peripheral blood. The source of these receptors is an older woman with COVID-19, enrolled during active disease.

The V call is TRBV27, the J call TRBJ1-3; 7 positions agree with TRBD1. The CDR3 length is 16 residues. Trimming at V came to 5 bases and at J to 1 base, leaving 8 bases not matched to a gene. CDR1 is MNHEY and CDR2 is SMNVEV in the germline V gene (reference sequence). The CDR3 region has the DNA TGTGCCAGCAGTCCCAAGACCAGGGGGTCTGGAAACACCATATATTTT. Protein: CASSPKTRGSGNTIYF.

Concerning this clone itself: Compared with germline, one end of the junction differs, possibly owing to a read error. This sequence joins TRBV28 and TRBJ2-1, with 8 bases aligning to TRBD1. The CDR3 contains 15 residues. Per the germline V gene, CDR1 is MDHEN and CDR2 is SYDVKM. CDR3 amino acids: CASSLGQGAKGDKIF. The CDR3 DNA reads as TGTGCCAGCAGTTTGGGCCAGGGGGCTAAGGGGGATAAGATCTTC.

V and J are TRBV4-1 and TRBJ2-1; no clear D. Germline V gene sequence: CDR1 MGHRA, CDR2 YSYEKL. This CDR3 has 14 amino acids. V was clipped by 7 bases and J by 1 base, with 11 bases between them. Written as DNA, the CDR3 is TGCGCCAGCACCGTAGCCTCTTCCTACAATGAGCAGTTCTTC. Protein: CASTVASSYNEQFF.

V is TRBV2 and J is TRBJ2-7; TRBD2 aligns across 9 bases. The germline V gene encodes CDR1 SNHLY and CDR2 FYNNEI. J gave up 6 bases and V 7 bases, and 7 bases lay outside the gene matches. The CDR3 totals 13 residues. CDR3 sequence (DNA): TGTGCCAGCAATTTAGCGGGAGTAGGCGAGCAGTACTTC. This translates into CASNLAGVGEQYF.

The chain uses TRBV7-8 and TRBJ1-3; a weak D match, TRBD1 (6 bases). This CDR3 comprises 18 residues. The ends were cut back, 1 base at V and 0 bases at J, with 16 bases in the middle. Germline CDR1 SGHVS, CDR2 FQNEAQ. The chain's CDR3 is CASSLGGTRGISGNTIYF. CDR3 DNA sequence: TGTGCCAGCAGCTTAGGGGGCACAAGGGGGATCTCTGGAAACACCATATATTTT.

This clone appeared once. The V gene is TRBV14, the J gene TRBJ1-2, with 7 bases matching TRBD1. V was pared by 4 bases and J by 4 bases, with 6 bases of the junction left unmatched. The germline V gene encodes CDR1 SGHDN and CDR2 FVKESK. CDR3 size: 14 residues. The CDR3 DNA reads TGTGCCAGCAGCCCAGGGGGAACGGGCTATGGCTACACCTTC. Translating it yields CASSPGGTGYGYTF.

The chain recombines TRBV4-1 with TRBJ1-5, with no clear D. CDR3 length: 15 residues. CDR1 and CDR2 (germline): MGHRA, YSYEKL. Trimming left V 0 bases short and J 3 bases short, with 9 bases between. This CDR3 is CASSQEEDSNQPQHF. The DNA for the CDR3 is TGCGCCAGCAGCCAAGAGGAGGATTCCAATCAGCCCCAGCATTTT.

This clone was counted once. In DNA form, the CDR3 reads TGTGCCAGCAGCCATCCAGGAAGGGGCTACACCTTC. It encodes CASSHPGRGYTF. The rearrangement joins TRBV3-1 (or the pseudogene TRBV3-2) to TRBJ1-2, with D unresolved. Per the germline V gene, CDR1 is LGHDT and CDR2 is YNNKEL (reference sequence). V was cut by 3 bases and J by 8 bases, with 10 bases left in between. CDR3 length: 12 amino acids.

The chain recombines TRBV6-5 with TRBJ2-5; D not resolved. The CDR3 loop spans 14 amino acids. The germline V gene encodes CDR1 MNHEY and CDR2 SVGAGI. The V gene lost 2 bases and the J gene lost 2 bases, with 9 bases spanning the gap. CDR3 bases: TGTGCCAGCAGTTACCTAACCCGACAAGAGACCCAGTACTTC. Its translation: CASSYLTRQETQYF.

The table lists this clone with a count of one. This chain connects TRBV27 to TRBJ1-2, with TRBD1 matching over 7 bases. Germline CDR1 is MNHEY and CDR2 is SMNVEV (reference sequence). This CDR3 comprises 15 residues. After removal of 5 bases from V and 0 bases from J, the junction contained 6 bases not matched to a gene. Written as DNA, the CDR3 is TGTGCCAGCAGTGGTGGACAGGAGACTAACTATGGCTACACCTTC. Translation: CASSGGQETNYGYTF.

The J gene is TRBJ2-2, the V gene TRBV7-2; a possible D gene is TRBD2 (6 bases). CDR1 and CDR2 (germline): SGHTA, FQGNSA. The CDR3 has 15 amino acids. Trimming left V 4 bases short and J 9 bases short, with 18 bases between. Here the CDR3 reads CASSSPGAGPWELFF. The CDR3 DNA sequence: TGTGCCAGCAGCTCGCCTGGGGCGGGACCGTGGGAGCTGTTTTTT.

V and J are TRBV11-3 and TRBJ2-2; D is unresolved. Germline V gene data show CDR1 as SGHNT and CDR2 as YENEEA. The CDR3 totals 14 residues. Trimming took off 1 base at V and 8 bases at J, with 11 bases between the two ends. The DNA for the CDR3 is TGTGCCAGCAGCTTAGTACGAGAGGCTGGGGAGCTGTTTTTT. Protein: CASSLVREAGELFF.

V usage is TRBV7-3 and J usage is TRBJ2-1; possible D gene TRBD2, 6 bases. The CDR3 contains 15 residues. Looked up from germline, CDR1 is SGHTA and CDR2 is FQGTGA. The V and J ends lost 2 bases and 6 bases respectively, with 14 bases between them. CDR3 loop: CASSLGASATNEQFF. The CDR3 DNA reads TGTGCCAGCAGCTTAGGGGCTAGCGCCACCAATGAGCAGTTCTTC.

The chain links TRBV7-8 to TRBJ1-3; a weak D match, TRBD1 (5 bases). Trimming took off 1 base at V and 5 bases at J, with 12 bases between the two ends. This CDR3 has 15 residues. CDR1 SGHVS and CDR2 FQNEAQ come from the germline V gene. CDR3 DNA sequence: TGTGCCAGCAGCTTAGAGCGGGGCAGGAGAAACACCATATATTTT. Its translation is CASSLERGRRNTIYF.

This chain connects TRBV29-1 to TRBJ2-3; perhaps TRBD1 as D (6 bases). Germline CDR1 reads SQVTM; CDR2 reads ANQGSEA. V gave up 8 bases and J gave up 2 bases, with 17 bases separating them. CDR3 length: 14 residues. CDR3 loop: CSMTGVLITDTQYF. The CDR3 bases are TGCAGCATGACAGGAGTTCTTATCACAGATACGCAGTATTTT.

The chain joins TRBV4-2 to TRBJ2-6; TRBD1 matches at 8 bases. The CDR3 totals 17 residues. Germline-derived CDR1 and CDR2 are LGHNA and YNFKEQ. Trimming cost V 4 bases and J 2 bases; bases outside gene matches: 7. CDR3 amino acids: CASSLGQGSAGANVLTF. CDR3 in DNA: TGTGCCAGCAGCCTTGGACAGGGATCAGCTGGGGCCAACGTCCTGACTTTC.

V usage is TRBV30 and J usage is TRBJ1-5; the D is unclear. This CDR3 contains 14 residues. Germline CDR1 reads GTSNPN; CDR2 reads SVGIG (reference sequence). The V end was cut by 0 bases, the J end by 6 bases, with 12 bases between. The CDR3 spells CAWSVLEVTQPQHF. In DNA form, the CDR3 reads TGTGCCTGGAGTGTACTAGAGGTAACTCAGCCCCAGCATTTT.

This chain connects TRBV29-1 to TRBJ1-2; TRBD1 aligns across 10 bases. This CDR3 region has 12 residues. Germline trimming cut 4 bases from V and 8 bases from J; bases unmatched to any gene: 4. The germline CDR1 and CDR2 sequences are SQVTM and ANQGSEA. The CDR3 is CSVGGTGVGYTF. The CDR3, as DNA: TGCAGCGTTGGAGGGACAGGGGTAGGCTACACCTTC. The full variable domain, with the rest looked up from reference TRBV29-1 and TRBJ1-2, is SAVISQKPSRDICQRGTSLTIQCQVDSQVTMMFWYRQQPGQSLTLIATANQGSEATYESGFVIDKFPISRPNLTFSTLTVSNMSPEDSSIYLCSVGGTGVGYTFGSGTRLTVV.

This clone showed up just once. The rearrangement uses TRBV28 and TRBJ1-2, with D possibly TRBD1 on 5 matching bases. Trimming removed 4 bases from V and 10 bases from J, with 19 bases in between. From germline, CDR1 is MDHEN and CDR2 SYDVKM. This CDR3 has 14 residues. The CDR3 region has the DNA TGTGCCAGCAGTTCGCCGCCAGGGCCCTTCTTCTACACCTTC. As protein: CASSSPPGPFFYTF.

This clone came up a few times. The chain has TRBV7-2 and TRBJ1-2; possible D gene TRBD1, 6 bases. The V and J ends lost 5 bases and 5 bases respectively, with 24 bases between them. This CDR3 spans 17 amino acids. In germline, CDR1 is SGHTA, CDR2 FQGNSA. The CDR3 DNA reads TGTGCCAGCAGCCATGGCGATAAACAGGGTCCCCTATATGGCTACACCTTC. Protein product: CASSHGDKQGPLYGYTF.

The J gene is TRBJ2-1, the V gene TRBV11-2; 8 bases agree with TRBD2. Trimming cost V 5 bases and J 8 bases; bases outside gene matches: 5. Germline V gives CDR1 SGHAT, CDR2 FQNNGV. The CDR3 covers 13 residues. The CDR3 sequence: CASSVGLVDEQFF. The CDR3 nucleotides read TGTGCCAGCAGCGTGGGACTAGTTGATGAGCAGTTCTTC.